A selection of T cell receptor beta chains follows, all from one sample in a study of blood T cell repertoires in COVID-19. Assay: immunoSEQ multiplex PCR; the TCRdb copy retains only in-frame clones and omits some. The repertoire includes about 220,000 clones, approximately 81% of them detected once, and approximately 20% sits in the top ten. The specimen was peripheral blood. These receptors all stem from a man aged 25-40 years with active or convalescent COVID-19. Both conserved end residues are part of each CDR3. Each record gives: D gene, V gene, clone size, J gene, CDR3 DNA, CDR3 protein. The D gene is left open where the match is weak. Part of the rows lack a size; the others show once, few, many or a class for expanded clones.

NA	TRBV24-1	once	TRBJ2-1	TGTGCCACCAGTGATTTCGGAGTCTCAAATGAGCAGTTCTTC	CATSDFGVSNEQFF
NA	TRBV7-9	NA	TRBJ2-6	TGTGCCAGCAGGCGACAGGTAGCTTTTGGGGCCAACGTCCTGACTTTC	CASRRQVAFGANVLTF
NA	TRBV3-1/TRBV3-2	NA	TRBJ2-1	TGTGCCAGCAGCCAGGGCTTCAGCGGAATAGGGGAGCAGTTCTTC	CASSQGFSGIGEQFF
NA	TRBV7-8	medium-sized	TRBJ1-1	TGTGCCAGCAGCTTAGACCCCAACATGAACACTGAAGCTTTCTTT	CASSLDPNMNTEAFF
TRBD2	TRBV18	NA	TRBJ2-3	TGTGCCAGCTCATCCGGGACTAGCGGGGCCGCAGATACGCAGTATTTT	CASSSGTSGAADTQYF
TRBD2	TRBV7-8	NA	TRBJ2-2	TGTGCCAGCAGCCTAGCTAGCGGAAGTTACACCGGGGAGCTGTTTTTT	CASSLASGSYTGELFF
NA	TRBV5-4	NA	TRBJ1-4	TGTGCCAGCAGCTTGGGTACAACTAATGAAAAACTGTTTTTT	CASSLGTTNEKLFF
NA	TRBV6-5	NA	TRBJ1-3	TGTGCCAGCAGTCCAATACAGGGTGGGAGAAACACCATATATTTT	CASSPIQGGRNTIYF
NA	TRBV6-4	NA	TRBJ1-2	TGTGCCAGCAGTGACGCGCCAGGCCAAAACTATGGCTACACCTTC	CASSDAPGQNYGYTF
TRBD2	TRBV6-5	NA	TRBJ2-3	TGTGCCAGCAGAGACGGGGGGGTAGGGACAGATACGCAGTATTTT	CASRDGGVGTDTQYF
NA	TRBV9	NA	TRBJ2-7	TGTGCCAGCAGCGTAGGAGGCAGGGTAGCCTACGAGCAGTACTTC	CASSVGGRVAYEQYF
TRBD1	TRBV11-3	NA	TRBJ2-1	TGTGCCAGCAGCCACTCCGGGACAGGGAACAATGAGCAGTTCTTC	CASSHSGTGNNEQFF
TRBD1	TRBV6-5	NA	TRBJ2-1	TGTGCCAGCAGACCTAATGCCGGGGGACAGGGCTCGCTCTTC	CASRPNAGGQGSLF
TRBD1	TRBV28	NA	TRBJ1-2	TGTGCCAGCAGACCTGACAGGGTGGATGGCTACACCTTC	CASRPDRVDGYTF
NA	TRBV7-9	NA	TRBJ2-2	TGTGCCAGCAGCCGGGGACTCCTCCCAGCGAACACCGGGGAGCTGTTTTTT	CASSRGLLPANTGELFF
NA	TRBV15	NA	TRBJ1-2	TGTGCCACCAGCAGAGACTCGTCCAAAGCCTTTAATTATGGCTACACCTTC	CATSRDSSKAFNYGYTF
TRBD2	TRBV4-2	once	TRBJ2-3	TGTGCCAGCAGCCAAGATTATAGCGGGGGCGCAGATACGCAGTATTTT	CASSQDYSGGADTQYF
NA	TRBV25-1	NA	TRBJ2-7	TGTGCCAGCAGCGGTCCCTGGTCAGGGTACGAGCAGTACTTC	CASSGPWSGYEQYF
NA	TRBV2	NA	TRBJ1-6	TGTGCCAGCAGGACACAGGGTCTGGAGAATTCACCCCTCCACTTT	CASRTQGLENSPLHF
NA	TRBV7-2	NA	TRBJ1-2	TGTGCCAGCAGCCCAGGGGCCCTAACTAACTATGGCTACACCTTC	CASSPGALTNYGYTF
NA	TRBV7-9	NA	TRBJ2-1	TGTGCCAGCAGCTATCGGGACACAAAGACCTACAATGAGCAGTTCTTC	CASSYRDTKTYNEQFF
TRBD1	TRBV19	NA	TRBJ1-6	TGTGCCAGTAGTCCCGACAGGGATCGTTCACCCCTCCACTTT	CASSPDRDRSPLHF
TRBD1	TRBV9	NA	TRBJ1-2	TGTGCCAGCAGCGTAGGGGGACAGCCTGGAAGGACTGGCTACACCTTC	CASSVGGQPGRTGYTF
TRBD1	TRBV19	NA	TRBJ2-2	TGTGCCAGTAGTATCCAGGGGGCATTGGGAACCGGGGAGCTGTTTTTT	CASSIQGALGTGELFF
NA	TRBV2	NA	TRBJ2-3	TGTGCCAGCAGCCCTAGCTCCTCTAGCACAGATACGCAGTATTTT	CASSPSSSSTDTQYF
NA	TRBV30	NA	TRBJ1-6	TGTGCCTGGGCGACAGATACGAGTTCACCCCTCCACTTT	CAWATDTSSPLHF
NA	TRBV5-1	few	TRBJ2-3	TGCGCCAGCAGCGTGGGAGACATCCCCACAGATACGCAGTATTTT	CASSVGDIPTDTQYF
TRBD1	TRBV7-8	few	TRBJ1-1	TGTGCCAGCAGCCTACGACAGGGTATGAACACTGAAGCTTTCTTT	CASSLRQGMNTEAFF
NA	TRBV10-3	NA	TRBJ2-7	TGTGCCATCAGTGAGTCGAAGCTCCTTTCCCACGAGCAGTACTTC	CAISESKLLSHEQYF
TRBD1	TRBV30	NA	TRBJ2-7	TGTGCCTGGAGTGGGGGACAGGACCCCTACGAGCAGTACTTC	CAWSGGQDPYEQYF
NA	TRBV5-1	NA	TRBJ1-2	TGCGCCAGCAGCTTGGGAGGGATCCCGGATGGCTACACCTTC	CASSLGGIPDGYTF
NA	TRBV4-1	once	TRBJ2-4	TGCGCCAGCAGCCAACATGGCGGATATACCAAAAACATTCAGTACTTC	CASSQHGGYTKNIQYF
TRBD2	TRBV4-1	NA	TRBJ2-3	TGCGCCAGCAGCCAAAGTGGGCTAGCGGGGAACACAGATACGCAGTATTTT	CASSQSGLAGNTDTQYF
NA	TRBV19	NA	TRBJ1-1	TGTGCCAGTAGTACGAGACAGAACACTGAAGCTTTCTTT	CASSTRQNTEAFF
NA	TRBV7-9	NA	TRBJ2-1	TGTGCCAGCAGTTACCCCAGAGACAGACAGTTCTTC	CASSYPRDRQFF
TRBD2	TRBV29-1	NA	TRBJ2-7	TGCAGCATCAAACCTAGCGGGAGGACACCCTACGAGCAGTACTTC	CSIKPSGRTPYEQYF
TRBD2	TRBV28	NA	TRBJ2-4	TGTGCCAGCAAAAGGTTCCTAGCGGGAGGGATCGCCAAAAACATTCAGTACTTC	CASKRFLAGGIAKNIQYF
TRBD1	TRBV6-7	few	TRBJ1-4	TGTGCCAGCAGTTACGGACAGGGTAATGAAAAACTGTTTTTT	CASSYGQGNEKLFF
TRBD2	TRBV28	NA	TRBJ2-1	TGTGCCAGCAGACTAAGGCCGACTAGCGGGAGAAGGGGTGAGCAGTTCTTC	CASRLRPTSGRRGEQFF
TRBD1	TRBV7-2	NA	TRBJ2-1	TGTGCCAGCAGGAACGGACAGGGAAGGGCCAATGAGCAGTTCTTC	CASRNGQGRANEQFF
NA	TRBV5-4	few	TRBJ2-7	TGTGCCAGCAGCTTGAGTGGGAGGTCTGCCAACGAGCAGTACTTC	CASSLSGRSANEQYF
TRBD2	TRBV5-1	NA	TRBJ2-1	TGCGCCAGCAGGATGGCTAGCGGGGTTAATGAGCAGTTCTTC	CASRMASGVNEQFF
NA	TRBV27	NA	TRBJ2-5	TGTGCCAGCAGTCCCCGGTGGGCCCAAGAGACCCAGTACTTC	CASSPRWAQETQYF
NA	TRBV4-3	NA	TRBJ1-5	TGCGCCAGCAGCCAATCAGGTAATCAGCCCCAGCATTTT	CASSQSGNQPQHF
NA	TRBV15	few	TRBJ2-1	TGTGCCACCGCGGTCGATAACAATGAGCAGTTCTTC	CATAVDNNEQFF
TRBD1	TRBV2	NA	TRBJ1-2	TGTGCCAGCAGTGAGACAGGGGACGGCTACACCTTC	CASSETGDGYTF
TRBD2	TRBV10-3	NA	TRBJ2-2	TGTGCCATCAGTGATGGGACTAGCTACCGGACCGGGGAGCTGTTTTTT	CAISDGTSYRTGELFF